This TCR beta chain derives from a study of blood T cell repertoires in COVID-19. For the study at large: Donors in the United States, Italy and Spain gave samples during acute or convalescent COVID-19. Sources were T cells, B-cell-depleted T cells, or PBMCs; the material itself was cDNA or gDNA.

With 0 bases removed from V and 8 bases from J, the gap between germline ends came to 8 bases. The CDR3 spans 13 residues. CDR1 and CDR2 from the germline V gene are GTSNPN and SVGIG (reference sequence). The method was immunoSEQ multiplex PCR; TCRdb's version includes in-frame clones alone and lacks a portion of them. The sample shows tens of thousands of clones, 86% of them seen only once. Material for sequencing was peripheral blood. The receptor's source is a man between 45 and 60 years old with active or convalescent COVID-19. The chain couples TRBV30 to TRBJ1-6; a weak D match, TRBD1 (6 bases). CDR3 sequence reads: CAWSVRTDSPLHF. As DNA, the CDR3 is TGTGCCTGGAGTGTTAGGACAGATTCACCCCTCCACTTT.